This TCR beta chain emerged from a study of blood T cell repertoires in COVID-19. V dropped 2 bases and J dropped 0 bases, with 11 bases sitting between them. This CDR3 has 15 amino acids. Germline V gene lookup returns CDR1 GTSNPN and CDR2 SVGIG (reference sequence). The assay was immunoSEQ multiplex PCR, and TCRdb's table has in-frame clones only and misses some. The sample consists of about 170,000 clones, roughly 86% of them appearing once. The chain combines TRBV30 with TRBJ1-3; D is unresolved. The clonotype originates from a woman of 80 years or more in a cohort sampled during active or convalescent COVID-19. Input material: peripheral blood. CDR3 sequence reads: CAWSLQISSGNTIYF. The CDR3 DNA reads TGTGCCTGGAGTTTACAGATAAGCTCTGGAAACACCATATATTTT.